The following is a TCR beta chain sequence with its context. Its antigen remains unknown. Patients had chemo-refractory metastatic non-small-cell lung cancer and received focal radiation plus CTLA-4 blockade that used ipilimumab. Profiled with immunoSEQ multiplex PCR; TCRdb holds only in-frame clones, not every one. The sample carries some 64,000 clones, 70% to 85% recorded once. Trimming left V 1 base short and J 3 bases short, with 13 bases between. The CDR3 is 15 amino acids. Germline CDR1 reads SGHAT; CDR2 reads FQNNGV. The data were obtained in a study of radiotherapy plus CTLA-4 blockade in lung cancer. About the research overall: The study recorded objective responses in 18% of patients and disease control in 25% to 35%. Findings and limits, study-wide: There was expansion of tumor-derived TCR clones in blood after radiotherapy plus ipilimumab. Early shifts in blood T cell clones, with interferon-beta, reportedly predicted response best.

V gene TRBV11-2 combines with J gene TRBJ2-7; maybe TRBD1 (5 bases). Sequenced material: peripheral blood, taken from a patient treated with radiotherapy plus ipilimumab. This clonotype was obtained from a human donor with non-small cell lung cancer who had a complete response to radiotherapy plus ipilimumab. Here the CDR3 reads CASSLAGRYLYEQYF. The CDR3 DNA reads TGTGCCAGCAGCTTAGCAGGGCGCTATCTCTACGAGCAGTACTTC.